This T cell receptor beta chain originates from a study of shared clonotypes between healthy human individuals. Study as a whole: Per-donor plates numbered three CD4 naive, three CD4 memory, two CD8 naive and one CD8 memory. Study-level results: Investigators expected sequencing depth to affect clonotype sharing among donors.

CDR1 is GTSNPN, CDR2 SVGIG, per germline (reference sequence). The CDR3 runs to 15 residues. The V gene end was trimmed by 2 bases and the J gene end by 4 bases; junction bases not matched to a gene: 9. Only in-frame clones appear in the TCRdb table, and some are missing; sequencing was by immunoSEQ multiplex PCR. The table shows 2 million to 2.5 million clones, with approximately 94% occurring only once. As concerns this clone: Its target is unknown.

Naive CD8 cells lacked CD45RO and underwent positive selection for CCR7, leaving out terminally differentiated effector memory CD45RA+ cells. None of the donors, who were healthy HIV-negative adults, had recently had acute infections or vaccinations. This TCR was recovered from a man younger than 30 in good health. Sequences were obtained from naive CD8+ T cells sorted from blood. The V call is TRBV30, the J call TRBJ2-7; 9 nucleotides align to TRBD1. In nucleotides, the CDR3 is TGTGCCTGGAGTCCTCCGGGACAGGGTAATTACGAGCAGTACTTC. Amino acid sequence: CAWSPPGQGNYEQYF.